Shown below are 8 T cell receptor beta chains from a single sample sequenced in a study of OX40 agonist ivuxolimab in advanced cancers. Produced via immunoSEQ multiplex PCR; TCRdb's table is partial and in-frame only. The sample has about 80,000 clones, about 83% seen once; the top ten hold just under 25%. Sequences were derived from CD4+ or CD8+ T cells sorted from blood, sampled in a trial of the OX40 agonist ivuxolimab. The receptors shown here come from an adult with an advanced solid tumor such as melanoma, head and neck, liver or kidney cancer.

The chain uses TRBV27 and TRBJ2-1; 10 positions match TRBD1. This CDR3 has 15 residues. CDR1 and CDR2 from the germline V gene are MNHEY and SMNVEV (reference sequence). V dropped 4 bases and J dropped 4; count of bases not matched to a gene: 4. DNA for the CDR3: TGTGCCAGCAGTTGGACAGGGGGGGAATACAATGAGCAGTTCTTC. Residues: CASSWTGGEYNEQFF.

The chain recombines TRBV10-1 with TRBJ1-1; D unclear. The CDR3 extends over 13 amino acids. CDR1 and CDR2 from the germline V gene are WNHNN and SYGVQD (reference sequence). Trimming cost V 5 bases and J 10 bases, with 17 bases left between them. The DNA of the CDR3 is TGCGCCAGCAGTATTTCCAAGGCGGGGATAGCTTTCTTT. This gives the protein CASSISKAGIAFF.

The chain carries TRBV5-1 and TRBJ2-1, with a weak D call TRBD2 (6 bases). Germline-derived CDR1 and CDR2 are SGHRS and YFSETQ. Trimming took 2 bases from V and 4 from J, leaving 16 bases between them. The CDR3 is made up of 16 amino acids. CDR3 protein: CASSLTAIAEYNEQFF. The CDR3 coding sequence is TGCGCCAGCAGCTTAACGGCGATAGCGGAATACAATGAGCAGTTCTTC.

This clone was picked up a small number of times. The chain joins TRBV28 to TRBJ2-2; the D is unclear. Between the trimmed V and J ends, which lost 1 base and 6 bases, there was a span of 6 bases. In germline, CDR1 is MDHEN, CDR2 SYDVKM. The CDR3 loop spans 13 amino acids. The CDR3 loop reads CASSLLGPGELFF. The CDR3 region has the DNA TGTGCCAGCAGTTTATTAGGGCCCGGGGAGCTGTTTTTT.

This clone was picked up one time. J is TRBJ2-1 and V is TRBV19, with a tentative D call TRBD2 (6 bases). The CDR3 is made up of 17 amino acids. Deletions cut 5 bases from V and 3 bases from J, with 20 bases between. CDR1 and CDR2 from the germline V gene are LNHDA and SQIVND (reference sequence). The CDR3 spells CASSALMGGALYNEQFF. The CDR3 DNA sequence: TGTGCCAGTAGTGCCTTGATGGGCGGGGCTCTCTACAATGAGCAGTTCTTC.

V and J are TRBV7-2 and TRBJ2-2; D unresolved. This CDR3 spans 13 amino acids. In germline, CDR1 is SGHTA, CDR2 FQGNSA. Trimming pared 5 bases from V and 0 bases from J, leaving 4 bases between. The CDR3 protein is CASSSPNTGELFF. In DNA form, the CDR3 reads TGTGCCAGCAGCAGCCCGAACACCGGGGAGCTGTTTTTT.

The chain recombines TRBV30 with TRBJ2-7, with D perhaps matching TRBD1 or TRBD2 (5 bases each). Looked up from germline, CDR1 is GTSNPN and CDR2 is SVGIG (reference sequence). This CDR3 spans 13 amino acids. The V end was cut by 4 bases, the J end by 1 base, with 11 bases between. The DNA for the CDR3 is TGTGCCTGGAATGGGGGACGGTCCTACGAGCAGTACTTC. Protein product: CAWNGGRSYEQYF.

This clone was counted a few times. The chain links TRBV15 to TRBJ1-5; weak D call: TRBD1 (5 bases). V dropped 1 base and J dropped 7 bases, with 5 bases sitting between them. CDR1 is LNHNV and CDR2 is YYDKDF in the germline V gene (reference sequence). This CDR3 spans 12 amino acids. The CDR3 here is CATSRGGQPQHF. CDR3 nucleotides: TGTGCCACCAGCAGAGGGGGGCAGCCCCAGCATTTT.